Below, one T cell receptor beta chain is given with its context. Its target is unknown. Extracted from the samples, RNA was reverse transcribed into cDNA to serve as the sequencing template. Libraries were prepared by immunoSEQ multiplex PCR; TCRdb keeps only in-frame clonotypes and omits some of them. The sample yields 150,000 to 250,000 clones, 50% to 60% seen once. This entry belongs to a study of CD8+ T cells in alopecia areata. The treatment denotes: oral pan-JAK inhibitor, 5-10 mg twice daily. Researchers took lesional scalp punch biopsies and peripheral blood from people who were alopecia areata patients. Sorted out of PBMCs were CD4+ T cells and CD8+ T cells. Study results and caveats: Expanded CD8+ clones among the top 100, and scalp clonality, were significantly decreased by tofacitinib. Since there was just one nonresponder, nobody can yet say how baseline CD8+ expansion ties to response.

The CDR3 runs to 14 residues. Trimming shortened V by 3 bases and J by 5 bases, and 14 bases separated the two germline ends. CDR1 SGHDT and CDR2 YYEEEE come from the germline V gene. The sequence was collected from a human donor with alopecia areata. The specimen comprised CD4+ T cells sorted from blood, sampled at week 4, from a patient treated with tofacitinib. This chain connects TRBV5-6 to TRBJ2-5; D might be TRBD1 (6 bases). The CDR3 here is CASSSYREGETQYF. CDR3 in DNA: TGTGCCAGCAGCTCCTACAGGGAAGGGGAGACCCAGTACTTC.